This T cell receptor beta chain was profiled in a study of OX40 agonist ivuxolimab in advanced cancers. Background on the whole study: The costimulatory receptor OX40 (CD134) was targeted by ivuxolimab, a fully human IgG2 agonistic monoclonal antibody. Of the roughly 51 patients in dose escalation, about 19 had hepatocellular carcinoma, around 15 had melanoma, 9 had renal cell carcinoma and 9 had head and neck cancer. A male proportion of roughly 80% and a mean age of approximately 61 years, ranging from 23 to 79, were recorded for the dose-escalation cohort. Partial responses occurred in three dose-escalation patients, of whom one had hepatocellular carcinoma and two had cutaneous melanoma. Peripheral TCRbeta sequencing aimed to test whether ivuxolimab altered TCR sequence diversity and caused clonal T-cell expansion. Patients were allowed to have had prior anti-PD-1, anti-PD-L1 or anti-CTLA-4 therapy, and approximately 41% of the dose-escalation patients had previously received checkpoint inhibitors. Intravenous ivuxolimab was administered to patients every 2 weeks at six dose levels: 0.01, 0.1, 0.3, 1.5, 3 and 10 mg/kg. The paper reports the monotherapy dose-escalation portion (N = 52 patients) of the phase I ivuxolimab trial. On the study overall, not on this receptor specifically: After ivuxolimab, more expanded clones were found on average in CD8+ T cells than in CD4+ T cells. At doses of 0.1 to 3.0 mg/kg, clonal expansion of both CD4+ and CD8+ T cells in blood was seen between baseline and week 6. The antigen specificity of the clonally expanded peripheral T cells was not determined. In the 0.1-3.0 mg/kg groups, partial responders were among the patients with the lowest normalized peripheral clonal expansion, particularly in CD8+ T cells. Low levels of normalized T-cell clonal expansion were also seen in some nonresponding patients.

The trial excluded patients who had a history of autoimmune disease or were on systemic immunosuppression. Peripheral blood for TCR sequencing was drawn from every dose cohort at baseline, at cycle 4 day 1 and at cycle 7 day 1. Samples were obtained from an open-label, multicenter, first-in-human phase I dose-escalation trial of ivuxolimab. Adults with locally advanced or metastatic head and neck squamous cell, hepatocellular, melanoma or renal cell carcinoma were enrolled in the trial. Before TCR sequencing, CD4+ T cells and CD8+ T cells were sorted from peripheral blood as separate populations. To sequence the TCRbeta CDR3 region, genomic DNA was isolated from the sorted cells. TCRbeta CDR3 regions were sequenced using the immunoSEQ Assay. The table comes from immuneACCESS by way of TCRdb, which keeps in-frame sequences with V and J called. Part of the clones is missing from these tables; in studies checked, under half for an unresolved V gene and the rest for unknown reasons. The sample table shows about 46,000 clones, and 91% are seen once. The ten largest make up just under 5% of the sample.

Turning to this clone: No cognate antigen has been identified for it. The input lacks base qualities; no much larger clone sits a single base away.

The CDR3 has 14 amino acids, counting the end cysteine and phenylalanine. This entry keeps only the CDR3 DNA: 42 bases, framed from base 1. A distance of 15 bases separates the germline ends of V and J, which lose 5 bases and 4 bases respectively. Per the germline V gene (reference sequence), SEHNR is the CDR1 and FQNEAQ is the CDR2. The receptor was isolated from an adult with an advanced solid tumor such as melanoma, head and neck, liver or kidney cancer. The chain is encoded by TRBV7-9 joined to TRBJ2-7, with the D gene call left open. This material consisted of CD4+ or CD8+ T cells sorted from blood, taken in a trial of the OX40 agonist ivuxolimab. The CDR3 loop reads CASSPARAKYEQYF. The nucleotide sequence reads TGTGCCAGCAGCCCCGCCCGGGCGAAGTACGAGCAGTACTTC.